A selection of T cell receptor beta chains follows, all from one sample in a study of cytomegalovirus exposure and HLA in healthy donors. TCRdb's copy holds only in-frame clones and misses some; the assay was immunoSEQ multiplex PCR. The table records approximately 160,000 clones, 50% to 75% of them present only once. Material: PBMCs. All receptors derive from a woman aged 25-40 years in good health and CMV-seropositive. Both conserved end residues are part of each CDR3. Rows give clone size only sometimes, using once, few, many, or a class for an expanded clone.

CDR3aa: CASSDVGGSGTDTQYF; v_gene: TRBV6-4; abundance: many; j_gene: TRBJ2-3
CDR3aa: CASRVAGVGGGELFF; v_gene: TRBV27; abundance: few; j_gene: TRBJ2-2
CDR3aa: CASSLGIRGTGELFF; v_gene: TRBV11-2; abundance: few; j_gene: TRBJ2-2
CDR3aa: CASSLGFGSGANVLTF; v_gene: TRBV7-9; abundance: once; j_gene: TRBJ2-6
CDR3aa: CASRVPPEQKLFF; v_gene: TRBV11-2; abundance: -; j_gene: TRBJ1-4
CDR3aa: CASAIGGSYNEQFF; v_gene: TRBV2; abundance: -; j_gene: TRBJ2-1
CDR3aa: CASSYGQGARGYTF; v_gene: TRBV6-5; abundance: -; j_gene: TRBJ1-2
CDR3aa: CASRTFSGNEQFF; v_gene: TRBV5-6; abundance: once; j_gene: TRBJ2-1
CDR3aa: CSVEDQSQAHGYTF; v_gene: TRBV29-1; abundance: -; j_gene: TRBJ1-2
CDR3aa: CASSLGQGASDTQYF; v_gene: TRBV7-2; abundance: -; j_gene: TRBJ2-3
CDR3aa: CASSLQGRAFF; v_gene: TRBV13; abundance: -; j_gene: TRBJ1-1
CDR3aa: CASSLSGTAYGYTF; v_gene: TRBV7-9; abundance: -; j_gene: TRBJ1-2
CDR3aa: CASSLRPTANEKLFF; v_gene: TRBV27; abundance: -; j_gene: TRBJ1-4
CDR3aa: CASTRYPSGDNEQFF; v_gene: TRBV2; abundance: -; j_gene: TRBJ2-1
CDR3aa: CASSSSGGFYNEQFF; v_gene: TRBV11-1; abundance: once; j_gene: TRBJ2-1
CDR3aa: CASSSAALSTDTQYF; v_gene: TRBV5-4; abundance: few; j_gene: TRBJ2-3
CDR3aa: CTSSQVKGSSHNEQYF; v_gene: TRBV1; abundance: -; j_gene: -
CDR3aa: CASSLSQTNTGELFF; v_gene: TRBV5-1; abundance: -; j_gene: TRBJ2-2
CDR3aa: CASSFAGVETQYF; v_gene: TRBV5-1; abundance: -; j_gene: TRBJ2-5
CDR3aa: CASSLVSQGGYTF; v_gene: TRBV7-2; abundance: -; j_gene: TRBJ1-2
CDR3aa: CASSILGGDQPQHF; v_gene: TRBV6-5; abundance: -; j_gene: TRBJ1-5
CDR3aa: CSSRSTGGEQYF; v_gene: TRBV7-9; abundance: -; j_gene: TRBJ2-7
CDR3aa: CASSLRVDSNYGYTF; v_gene: TRBV7-2; abundance: few; j_gene: TRBJ1-2
CDR3aa: CASRPDRGYEQYF; v_gene: TRBV19; abundance: few; j_gene: TRBJ2-7
CDR3aa: CASSRRGEPQHF; v_gene: TRBV6-6; abundance: -; j_gene: TRBJ1-5
CDR3aa: CASLPRGVGETQYF; v_gene: TRBV6-5; abundance: -; j_gene: TRBJ2-5
CDR3aa: CASSLMGQGRETQYF; v_gene: TRBV5-8; abundance: few; j_gene: TRBJ2-5
CDR3aa: CASSQGGLSGNTIYF; v_gene: TRBV11-3; abundance: -; j_gene: TRBJ1-3
CDR3aa: CSATGHGGYTF; v_gene: TRBV20-1; abundance: -; j_gene: TRBJ1-2
CDR3aa: CATSRERGQGEQYF; v_gene: TRBV15; abundance: -; j_gene: TRBJ2-7
CDR3aa: CASSGYHRRGFMLSYNEQFF; v_gene: TRBV14; abundance: few; j_gene: TRBJ2-1
CDR3aa: CAISEETGYAKNIQYF; v_gene: TRBV10-3; abundance: -; j_gene: TRBJ2-4
CDR3aa: CASSYSASNTGELFF; v_gene: TRBV6-6; abundance: few; j_gene: TRBJ2-2
CDR3aa: CASSLFGMGGNQPQHF; v_gene: TRBV27; abundance: -; j_gene: TRBJ1-5
CDR3aa: CASSQSRTGATEAFF; v_gene: TRBV14; abundance: -; j_gene: TRBJ1-1
CDR3aa: CAIRPTSGGETQYF; v_gene: TRBV10-3; abundance: -; j_gene: TRBJ2-5
CDR3aa: CASRRYGSDYGYTF; v_gene: TRBV5-1; abundance: -; j_gene: TRBJ1-2
CDR3aa: CASSLQGNSPLHF; v_gene: TRBV19; abundance: -; j_gene: TRBJ1-6
CDR3aa: CASSVSSQGRALEKLFF; v_gene: TRBV6-1; abundance: -; j_gene: TRBJ1-4
CDR3aa: CASRNRDRPAFF; v_gene: TRBV27; abundance: once; j_gene: TRBJ1-1
CDR3aa: CASSPRDFSSGNTIYF; v_gene: TRBV18; abundance: -; j_gene: TRBJ1-3
CDR3aa: CASSLGARGILYGYTF; v_gene: TRBV5-8; abundance: -; j_gene: TRBJ1-2